The rows below give T cell receptor beta chains drawn from one sample of a study of T-cell memory formation after mild COVID-19. TCRdb independently ran MiXCR on the 5' RACE reads; one entry per CDR3 protein. The sample includes hundreds of thousands of distinct CDR3 sequences, 15% to 20% of them seen just once. The specimen sequenced was PBMCs or a T cell subset sorted from them (not recorded which). These receptor sequences come from a man in his late teens or twenties who had mild COVID-19 (a few samples of this study predate the infection). Cell type and time point are not known. Each CDR3 is given without its conserved first and last residue. D genes are given only for firm matches.

v_call: TRBV29-1
d_call: NA
j_call: TRBJ2-1
cdr3_aa: SVIMVGPEQF

v_call: TRBV20-1
d_call: NA
j_call: TRBJ2-2
cdr3_aa: SARDPGGRTGELF

v_call: TRBV12-3/TRBV12-4
d_call: NA
j_call: TRBJ2-1
cdr3_aa: ASSLGVLVEQF

v_call: TRBV4-2
d_call: TRBD1
j_call: TRBJ1-2
cdr3_aa: ASSQDRGTGSFYGYT

v_call: TRBV6-5
d_call: NA
j_call: TRBJ1-2
cdr3_aa: ASSSERANYGYT

v_call: TRBV19
d_call: NA
j_call: TRBJ1-5
cdr3_aa: ASTSRRYSNQPQH

v_call: TRBV4-3
d_call: NA
j_call: TRBJ2-6
cdr3_aa: ASSQGVDSGANVLT

v_call: TRBV15
d_call: NA
j_call: TRBJ1-4
cdr3_aa: ATSRDRTWSNEKLF

v_call: TRBV28
d_call: TRBD1
j_call: TRBJ1-1
cdr3_aa: ASSQGQGPGTEAF

v_call: TRBV5-1
d_call: NA
j_call: TRBJ1-1
cdr3_aa: ASRDPSVSEAF

v_call: TRBV4-1
d_call: TRBD2
j_call: TRBJ2-3
cdr3_aa: ASSPGTTYTDTQY

v_call: TRBV7-9
d_call: NA
j_call: TRBJ2-4
cdr3_aa: ASSLATAAKNIQY

v_call: TRBV11-3
d_call: NA
j_call: TRBJ2-2
cdr3_aa: ASSLEWGELF

v_call: TRBV5-1
d_call: NA
j_call: TRBJ2-6
cdr3_aa: ASSLDGGLGANVLT

v_call: TRBV25-1
d_call: TRBD1
j_call: TRBJ1-2
cdr3_aa: ASSEYGGQGHGYT

v_call: TRBV20-1
d_call: TRBD1
j_call: TRBJ1-4
cdr3_aa: SARVRQGAGYEKLF

v_call: TRBV3-1
d_call: TRBD1
j_call: TRBJ2-7
cdr3_aa: ASSPLGTGGVEQY

v_call: TRBV5-1
d_call: NA
j_call: TRBJ1-5
cdr3_aa: ASSLGDINQPQH

v_call: TRBV5-4
d_call: TRBD2
j_call: TRBJ2-3
cdr3_aa: ASSSTTSGAYTQY

v_call: TRBV18
d_call: NA
j_call: TRBJ1-1
cdr3_aa: ASSQSGRGTEAF

v_call: TRBV7-3
d_call: NA
j_call: TRBJ2-6
cdr3_aa: ASSSGPGANVLT

v_call: TRBV7-3
d_call: TRBD2
j_call: TRBJ2-3
cdr3_aa: ASSLSLAGTNTQY

v_call: TRBV29-1
d_call: TRBD1
j_call: TRBJ1-1
cdr3_aa: SVRPTGVGGTEAF

v_call: TRBV7-7
d_call: NA
j_call: TRBJ2-5
cdr3_aa: ASSVGGTGLQETQY

v_call: TRBV7-2
d_call: TRBD2
j_call: TRBJ2-3
cdr3_aa: ASSFGLAQGDTQY

v_call: TRBV6-1
d_call: NA
j_call: TRBJ1-2
cdr3_aa: ASSNQGFNYGYT

v_call: TRBV4-1
d_call: TRBD2
j_call: TRBJ2-3
cdr3_aa: ASSRPAGVDTDTQY

v_call: TRBV10-3
d_call: NA
j_call: TRBJ1-2
cdr3_aa: AISEGQDLIYGYT

v_call: TRBV28
d_call: NA
j_call: TRBJ1-2
cdr3_aa: ASSIGQGYT

v_call: TRBV4-3
d_call: TRBD2
j_call: TRBJ2-5
cdr3_aa: ASSQGGGRETQY

v_call: TRBV9
d_call: NA
j_call: TRBJ2-3
cdr3_aa: ASSVGLEGDTQY

v_call: TRBV7-2
d_call: NA
j_call: TRBJ2-1
cdr3_aa: ASSGPNGDYNEQF

v_call: TRBV6-6
d_call: NA
j_call: TRBJ1-4
cdr3_aa: ASSARGLINEKLF

v_call: TRBV20-1
d_call: NA
j_call: TRBJ2-3
cdr3_aa: SAIKRALIYTDTQY

v_call: TRBV10-3
d_call: NA
j_call: TRBJ1-5
cdr3_aa: AISGGTNQPQH

v_call: TRBV29-1
d_call: TRBD2
j_call: TRBJ2-5
cdr3_aa: SVTPGWGGQETQY

v_call: TRBV7-9
d_call: TRBD2
j_call: TRBJ2-5
cdr3_aa: ASSSGTRDQETQY